This T cell receptor beta chain was profiled in a study of shared clonotypes between healthy human individuals (dated by TCRdb to about 2020). Background for the entire study: A couple of women and a few men aged 18 to 49 years were included in the cohort. Per donor, three plates each were used for CD4 naive and CD4 memory, two for CD8 naive, and one for CD8 memory. To estimate repertoire size and how much clonotype sharing occurs between individuals, the study deeply sequenced the blood TCR repertoires of roughly 5 healthy adults. To increase sequencing depth and limit assay-specific biases, different laboratories used diverse techniques to prepare libraries and sequence TCR repertoires. Each donor's leukapheresis produced roughly between roughly 0.85 and 9.5 billion PBMCs. Results and caveats for the whole study, not just this receptor: Roughly 5% of naive CD4, around 3.6% of naive CD8, roughly 2.5% of memory CD4, and approximately 0.39% of memory CD8 clonotypes were shared across four donors. Because the study included only a small number of donors, the genetic and exposure-history diversity represented was limited. Even with the large sequencing depth, rarefaction of the sorted-subset datasets indicated that sequencing was incomplete. Clonotypes shared by all four sorted-subset donors showed higher generation probabilities than non-shared clonotypes. Pairwise subsampling indicated that sequencing depth was expected to affect the degree of clonotype sharing among donors. Sampling was limited to blood, and TCR repertoires in tissue likely differ from TCR repertoires in blood. Naive subsets generally had larger estimated clonotype richness than memory subsets did.

The CDR3 numbers 17 residues from cysteine through phenylalanine. Only the CDR3 region is kept as DNA, spanning 51 bases read in frame from base 1. Sequences MGHRA (CDR1) and YSYEKL (CDR2) are obtained from the germline V gene. The germline V end is reduced by 0 bases and the J end by 4 bases; junction bases left unmatched: 6. With respect to this clone: Its antigen remains unidentified. Per-base quality was not reported, and no clone a single base away is much larger than it.

Using the deep immunoSEQ assay, TCR CDR3 regions were amplified from genomic DNA by multiplex PCR. Extracted genomic DNA from each cell subset was distributed evenly across all wells of several immunoSEQ 96-well plates, and each plate was treated as a replicate. For sorted subsets, each replicate PCR was loaded with roughly 190 ng genomic DNA, equivalent to some 31,000 T cell genomes. Purified libraries were quantified with a Qubit 3.0 fluorometer, sized on a Bioanalyzer 2100, and re-quantified with the KAPA Library Quantification kit. A separate single-read 150-cycle Illumina NextSeq 550 flow cell was used to sequence each immunoSEQ 96-well plate. The authors' analysis ran thus. Because only junctional sequences without quality scores were contained in the immunoSEQ output, filtering matching that applied to full-length reads could not be performed. Sequences were annotated with PyIR, a Python wrapper for IgBLAST v1.9, using IMGT germline references to assign V/J genes and CDR3. Reads with weak V/J assignments (E-value above 1e-6), missing CDR3, stop codons, out-of-frame junctions, or ambiguous translated residues were removed. V3J clonotypes were defined by identical inferred V gene, J gene, and CDR3 amino acid sequence. Percentage overlap between repertoires was calculated by dividing the number of shared unique clonotypes by the size of the smaller repertoire. Three approaches were used to assess repertoire richness: RTK rarefaction, the Chao1 estimator, and Recon v2.1 estimates of unobserved clonotypes. Generation probabilities for all TCRbeta clonotypes obtained by the gDNA method from a few donors were computed using OLGA. TCRdb provides this immuneACCESS table in a form limited to in-frame rearrangements. Some clones are lacking; in checked studies, under half of them reflect an unresolved V gene, and why the rest are absent is not known. From that table come the V and J calls and clone size; the DNA was used to work out D and trimming. For this sample there are roughly 700,000 clones; roughly 70% appear just once. The ten largest clones add up to about 1.8% of the sample.

The donors were healthy, HIV-negative adults who had no recently reported acute infections or vaccinations. Every donor was a Caucasian adult residing in Nashville, Tennessee, USA. CD4+ T cells were enriched by magnetic negative selection; naive cells were then positively selected on CD45RA, and the negative fraction formed the memory subset. After blood collection by leukapheresis, PBMCs were isolated using Ficoll-Histopaque density gradient centrifugation and then cryopreserved in the vapor phase of liquid nitrogen. Purity and quantity of every magnetically sorted T cell population were checked by analytical flow cytometry. Genomic DNA was isolated from each sorted fraction and quantified by UV absorbance on a Nanodrop 2000c.

Sequencing was carried out using memory CD4+ T cells sorted from blood. What this sample's cell subset or site label stands for: CD45RA-negative fraction. The chain is made from TRBV4-1 and TRBJ2-1; 10 central bases correspond to TRBD2. This TCR was sampled from a woman in her twenties or thirties in good health. The nucleotide sequence reads TGCGCCAGCAGCCAAGACCGGGCTAGCGGGGGATACAATGAGCAGTTCTTC. Its coded protein is CASSQDRASGGYNEQFF.